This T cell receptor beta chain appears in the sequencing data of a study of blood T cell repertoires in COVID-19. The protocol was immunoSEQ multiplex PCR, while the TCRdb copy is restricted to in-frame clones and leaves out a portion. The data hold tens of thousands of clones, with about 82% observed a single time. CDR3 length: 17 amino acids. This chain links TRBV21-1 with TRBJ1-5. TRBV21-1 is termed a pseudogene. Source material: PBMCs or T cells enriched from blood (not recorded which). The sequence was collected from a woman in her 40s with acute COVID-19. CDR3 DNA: TGTGCCAGCCCCCGGTCCGGGCAGGGGAGGGCCAATCAGCCCCAGCATTTT. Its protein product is CASPRSGQGRANQPQHF.